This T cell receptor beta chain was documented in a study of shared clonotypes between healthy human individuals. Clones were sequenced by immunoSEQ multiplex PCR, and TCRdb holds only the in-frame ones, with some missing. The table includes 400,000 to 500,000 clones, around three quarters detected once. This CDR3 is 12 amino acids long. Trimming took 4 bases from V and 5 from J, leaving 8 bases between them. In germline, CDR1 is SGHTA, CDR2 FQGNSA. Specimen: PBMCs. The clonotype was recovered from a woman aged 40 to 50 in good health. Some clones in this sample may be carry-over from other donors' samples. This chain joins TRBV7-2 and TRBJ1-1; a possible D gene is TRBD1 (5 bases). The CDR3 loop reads CASSSAGTEAFF. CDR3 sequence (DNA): TGTGCCAGCAGCTCGGCAGGGACTGAAGCTTTCTTT.